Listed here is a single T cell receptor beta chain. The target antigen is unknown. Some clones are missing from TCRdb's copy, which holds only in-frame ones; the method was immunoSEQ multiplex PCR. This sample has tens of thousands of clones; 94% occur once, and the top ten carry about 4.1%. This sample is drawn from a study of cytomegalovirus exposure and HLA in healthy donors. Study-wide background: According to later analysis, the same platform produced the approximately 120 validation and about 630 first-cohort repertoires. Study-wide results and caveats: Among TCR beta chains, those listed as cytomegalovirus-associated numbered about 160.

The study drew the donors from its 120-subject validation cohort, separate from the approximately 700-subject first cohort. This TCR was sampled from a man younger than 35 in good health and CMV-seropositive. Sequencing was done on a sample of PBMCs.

CDR3 loop: CASSPLSPGDGELFF. CDR3 nucleotide sequence: TGTGCCAGCTCACCACTCAGCCCGGGGGACGGGGAGCTGTTTTTT. The gene calls are TRBV18 and TRBJ2-2, with a possible D match to TRBD2 (6 bases). The germline CDR1 and CDR2 sequences are KGHSH and LQKENI. Trimming took off 1 base at V and 7 bases at J, with 13 bases between the two ends. The CDR3 sequence is 15 residues long.